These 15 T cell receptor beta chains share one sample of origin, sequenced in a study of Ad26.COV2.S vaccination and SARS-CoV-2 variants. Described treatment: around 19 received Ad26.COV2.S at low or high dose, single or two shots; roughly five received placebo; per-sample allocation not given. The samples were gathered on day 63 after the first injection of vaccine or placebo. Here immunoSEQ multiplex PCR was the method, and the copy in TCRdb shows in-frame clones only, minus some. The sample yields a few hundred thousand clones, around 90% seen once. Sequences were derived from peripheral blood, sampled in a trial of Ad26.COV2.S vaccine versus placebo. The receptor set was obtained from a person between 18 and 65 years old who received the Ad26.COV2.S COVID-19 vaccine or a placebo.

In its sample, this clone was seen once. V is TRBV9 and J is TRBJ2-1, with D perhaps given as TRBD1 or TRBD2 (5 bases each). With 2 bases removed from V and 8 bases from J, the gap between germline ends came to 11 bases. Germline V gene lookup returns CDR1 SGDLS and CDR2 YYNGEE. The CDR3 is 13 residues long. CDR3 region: CASSVVGVDEQFF. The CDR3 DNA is TGTGCCAGCAGCGTCGTGGGGGTGGATGAGCAGTTCTTC.

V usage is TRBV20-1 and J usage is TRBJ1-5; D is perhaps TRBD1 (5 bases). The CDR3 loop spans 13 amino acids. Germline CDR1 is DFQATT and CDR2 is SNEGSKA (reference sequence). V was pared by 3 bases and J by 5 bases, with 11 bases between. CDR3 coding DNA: TGCAGTGCTAGTACCGGGGCCTATCAGCCCCAGCATTTT. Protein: CSASTGAYQPQHF.

As DNA, the CDR3 is TGTGCTAGTGGTTTGCTTGCGGCCGTAGGCGAGCAGTACTTC. Protein product: CASGLLAAVGEQYF. This sequence joins TRBV12-5 and TRBJ2-7; D is unclear. Deletions cut 2 bases from V and 6 bases from J, with 14 bases between. Germline CDR1 LGHNT, CDR2 FRNRAP. This CDR3 region has 14 residues.

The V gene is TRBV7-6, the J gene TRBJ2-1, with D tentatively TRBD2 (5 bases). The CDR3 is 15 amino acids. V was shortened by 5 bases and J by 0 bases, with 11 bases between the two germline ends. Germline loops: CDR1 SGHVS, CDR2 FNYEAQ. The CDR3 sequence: CASSLSGNSYNEQFF. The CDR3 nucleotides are TGTGCCAGCAGCCTTTCCGGGAACTCCTACAATGAGCAGTTCTTC.

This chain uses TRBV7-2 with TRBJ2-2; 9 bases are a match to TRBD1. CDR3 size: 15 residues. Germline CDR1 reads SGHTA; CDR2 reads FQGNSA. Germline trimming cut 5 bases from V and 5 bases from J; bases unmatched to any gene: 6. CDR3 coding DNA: TGTGCCAGCAGCAAAGGGGACAGGGTGACCGGGGAGCTGTTTTTT. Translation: CASSKGDRVTGELFF.

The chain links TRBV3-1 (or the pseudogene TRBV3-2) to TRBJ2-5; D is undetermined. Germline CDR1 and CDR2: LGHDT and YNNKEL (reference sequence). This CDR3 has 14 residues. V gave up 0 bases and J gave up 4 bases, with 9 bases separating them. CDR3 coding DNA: TGTGCCAGCAGCCAAGATAGGGTGATAGAGACCCAGTACTTC. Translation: CASSQDRVIETQYF.

CDR3 sequence reads: CASRGGTGKTQYF. CDR3 sequence (DNA): TGTGCCAGCAGGGGGGGGACAGGCAAGACCCAGTACTTC. The chain carries TRBV6-5 and TRBJ2-5; D is possibly TRBD1 (8 bases). Trimming pared 6 bases from V and 6 bases from J, leaving 14 bases between. Germline V gene sequence: CDR1 MNHEY, CDR2 SVGAGI. The CDR3 is 13 amino acids.

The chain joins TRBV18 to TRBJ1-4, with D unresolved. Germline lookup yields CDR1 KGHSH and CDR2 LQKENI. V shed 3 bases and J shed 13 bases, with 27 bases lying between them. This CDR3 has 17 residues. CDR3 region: CASSPSDLLKMSERLFF. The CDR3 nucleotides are TGTGCCAGCTCACCTTCGGACCTCTTAAAGATGTCCGAGAGACTGTTTTTT. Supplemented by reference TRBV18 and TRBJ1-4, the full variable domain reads NAGVMQNPRHLVRRRGQEARLRCSPMKGHSHVYWYRQLPEEGLKFMVYLQKENIIDESGMPKERFSAEFPKEGPSILRIQQVVRGDSAAYFCASSPSDLLKMSERLFFGSGTQLSVL.

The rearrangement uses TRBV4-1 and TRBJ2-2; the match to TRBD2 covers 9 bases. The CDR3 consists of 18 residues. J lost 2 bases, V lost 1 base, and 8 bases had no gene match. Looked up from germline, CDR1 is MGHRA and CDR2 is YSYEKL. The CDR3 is CASSQARGLASNTGELFF. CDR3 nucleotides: TGCGCCAGCAGCCAAGCGAGGGGACTAGCATCTAACACCGGGGAGCTGTTTTTT.

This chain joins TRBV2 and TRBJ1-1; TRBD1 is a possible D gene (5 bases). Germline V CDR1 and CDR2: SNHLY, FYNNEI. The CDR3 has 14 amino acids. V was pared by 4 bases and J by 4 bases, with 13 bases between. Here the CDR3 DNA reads TGTGCCAGCAGTGTCAGGGCTTGGGGCACTGAAGCTTTCTTT. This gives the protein CASSVRAWGTEAFF. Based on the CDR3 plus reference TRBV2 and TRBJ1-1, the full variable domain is EPEVTQTPSHQVTQMGQEVILRCVPISNHLYFYWYRQILGQKVEFLVSFYNNEISEKSEIFDDQFSVERPDGSNFTLKIRSTKLEDSAMYFCASSVRAWGTEAFFGQGTRLTVV.

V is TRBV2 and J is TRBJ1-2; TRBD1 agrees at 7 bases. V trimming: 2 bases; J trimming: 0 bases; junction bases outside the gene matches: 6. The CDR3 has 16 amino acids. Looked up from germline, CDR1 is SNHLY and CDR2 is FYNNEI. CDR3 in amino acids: CASSEFRDRANYGYTF. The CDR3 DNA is TGTGCCAGCAGTGAATTCCGGGACAGAGCTAACTATGGCTACACCTTC.

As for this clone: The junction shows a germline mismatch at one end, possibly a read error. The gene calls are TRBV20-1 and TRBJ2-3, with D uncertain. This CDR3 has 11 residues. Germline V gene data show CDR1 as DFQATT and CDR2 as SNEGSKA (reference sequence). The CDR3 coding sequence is TGCACTGCTTTGAGGACAGATACGCAGTATTTT. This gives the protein CTALRTDTQYF.

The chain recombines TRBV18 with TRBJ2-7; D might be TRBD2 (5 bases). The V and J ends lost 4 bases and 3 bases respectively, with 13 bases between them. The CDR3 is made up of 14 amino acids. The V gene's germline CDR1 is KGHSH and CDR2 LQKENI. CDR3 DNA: TGTGCCAGCTCACAGTCTGTAGCGATCTACGAGCAGTACTTC. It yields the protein CASSQSVAIYEQYF.

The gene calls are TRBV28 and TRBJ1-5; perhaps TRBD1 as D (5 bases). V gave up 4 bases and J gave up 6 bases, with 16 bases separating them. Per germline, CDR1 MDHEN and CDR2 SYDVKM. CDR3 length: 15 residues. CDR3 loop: CASSSPRGEGQPQHF. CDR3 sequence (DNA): TGTGCCAGCAGTTCCCCTAGAGGGGAGGGTCAGCCCCAGCATTTT.

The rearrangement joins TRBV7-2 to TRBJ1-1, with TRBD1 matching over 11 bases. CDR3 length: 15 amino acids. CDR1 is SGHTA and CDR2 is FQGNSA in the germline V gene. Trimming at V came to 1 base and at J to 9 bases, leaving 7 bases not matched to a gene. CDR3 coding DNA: TGTGCCAGCAGCTTAGGGGACAGGGGGTTCTCGAAAGCTTTCTTT. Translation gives CASSLGDRGFSKAFF.